Shown below are 16 T cell receptor beta chains from a single sample sequenced in a study of cytomegalovirus exposure and HLA in healthy donors. The PCR ran on 60 Vbeta and 13 Jbeta primers. The protocol was immunoSEQ multiplex PCR, while the TCRdb copy is restricted to in-frame clones and leaves out a portion. This sample's clone table lists 80,000 or so clones. Sequenced input: PBMCs. The source is a man in his fifties in good health and CMV-seropositive.

This rearrangement joins TRBV6-5 to TRBJ2-7; 11 positions match TRBD2. With 0 bases clipped from V and 2 bases from J, the junction kept 3 bases outside the gene matches. The CDR3 is 16 amino acids. Germline loops: CDR1 MNHEY, CDR2 SVGAGI. In nucleotides, the CDR3 is TGTGCCAGCAGTTACTCTAGCGGGAGGGGAGCCTACGAGCAGTACTTC. It specifies CASSYSSGRGAYEQYF.

The rearrangement joins TRBV10-3 to TRBJ2-2, with TRBD1 matching over 10 bases. Germline CDR1 ENHRY, CDR2 SYGVKD. Trimming cost V 6 bases and J 5 bases; bases outside gene matches: 9. This CDR3 is 16 amino acids long. The CDR3: CAISRTGGRGTGELFF. In DNA, the CDR3 is TGTGCCATCAGCCGGACAGGGGGTCGGGGTACCGGGGAGCTGTTTTTT.

J is TRBJ2-3 and V is TRBV4-1; 7 bases are shared with TRBD2. V dropped 1 base and J dropped 0; count of bases not matched to a gene: 7. The CDR3 sequence is 17 residues long. Germline V CDR1 and CDR2: MGHRA, YSYEKL. The CDR3, as DNA: TGCGCCAGCAGCCAAGTGGGACTACCTACTAGCACAGATACGCAGTATTTT. Amino acids: CASSQVGLPTSTDTQYF.

This rearrangement joins TRBV9 to TRBJ1-3; tentatively, D is TRBD1 (6 bases). This CDR3 contains 15 residues. Germline V gives CDR1 SGDLS, CDR2 YYNGEE. Trimming shortened V by 5 bases and J by 3 bases, and 15 bases separated the two germline ends. CDR3 DNA sequence: TGTGCCAGCAGTGAGGACAGATCAAATGGAAACACCATATATTTT. Amino acids: CASSEDRSNGNTIYF.

The chain recombines TRBV7-9 with TRBJ1-5, with D hard to call. The V end was cut by 0 bases, the J end by 0 bases, with 12 bases between. The germline CDR1 and CDR2 sequences are SEHNR and FQNEAQ (reference sequence). The CDR3 consists of 17 residues. The CDR3 loop is CASSLAEDTYSNQPQHF. In nucleotides, the CDR3 is TGTGCCAGCAGCTTAGCGGAGGATACATATAGCAATCAGCCCCAGCATTTT.

The rearrangement links TRBV27 to TRBJ1-1; D remains unclear. From germline, CDR1 is MNHEY and CDR2 SMNVEV (reference sequence). The V end lost 1 base, the J end lost 0 bases, and 9 bases lay between the germline ends. The CDR3 sequence is 15 residues long. The CDR3 sequence is CASSLYSPMNTEAFF. As DNA, the CDR3 is TGTGCCAGCAGTTTATATAGTCCGATGAACACTGAAGCTTTCTTT.

This rearrangement joins TRBV6-1 to TRBJ2-3, with a possible D match to TRBD2 (6 bases). There are 15 residues in the CDR3. Germline V CDR1 and CDR2: MNHNS, SASEGT. V lost 1 base and J lost 2, with 10 bases in between. The CDR3, as DNA: TGTGCCAGCAGTGAAGGGGCTAGCGACACAGATACGCAGTATTTT. Translation: CASSEGASDTDTQYF.

This clone is labeled large based on frequency. The same CDR3 is also encoded by other DNA sequences in this sample. This chain connects TRBV6-5 to TRBJ2-1; TRBD2 matches 11 bases. There are 15 residues in the CDR3. Looked up from germline, CDR1 is MNHEY and CDR2 is SVGAGI. Trimming cost V 6 bases and J 5 bases; bases outside gene matches: 6. CDR3 protein: CASRRGTSGDNEQFF. The CDR3 DNA follows: TGTGCCAGCAGAAGGGGGACTAGCGGCGACAATGAGCAGTTCTTC.

DNA of the CDR3: TGCGCCAGCAGCCAAGGACAGGGTCGTAGAACCGGGGAGCTGTTTTTT. Residues: CASSQGQGRRTGELFF. The rearrangement uses TRBV4-1 and TRBJ2-2; 7 nucleotides align to TRBD1. The ends lost 1 base at V and 5 bases at J; junction bases unmatched: 7. The CDR3 length is 16 residues. In germline, CDR1 is MGHRA, CDR2 YSYEKL.

This chain's CDR3 is CAIAGTLAGGTDTQYF. For the CDR3, the DNA is TGTGCCATCGCTGGGACTTTAGCGGGAGGCACAGATACGCAGTATTTT. The chain combines TRBV7-8 with TRBJ2-3; 9 nucleotides line up with TRBD2. Trimming removed 10 bases from V and 1 base from J; junction bases left unmatched: 12. CDR1 and CDR2 from the germline V gene are SGHVS and FQNEAQ. CDR3 length equals 16 residues.

The genes are TRBV27 and TRBJ1-4, with D uncertain. The CDR3 is 15 residues long. CDR1 and CDR2 from the germline V gene are MNHEY and SMNVEV (reference sequence). The germline V and J ends were trimmed by 2 bases and 4 bases, with 11 bases remaining between them. Here the CDR3 reads CASSLGGGLNEKLFF. The CDR3 DNA reads as TGTGCCAGCAGTTTAGGCGGCGGACTTAATGAAAAACTGTTTTTT.

The rearrangement uses TRBV2 and TRBJ1-5; weak D call: TRBD1 (5 bases). Deletions cut 1 base from V and 5 bases from J, with 15 bases between. Germline V CDR1 and CDR2: SNHLY, FYNNEI. The CDR3 is made up of 16 amino acids. CDR3: CASSEGERGTDQPQHF. For the CDR3, the DNA is TGTGCCAGCAGTGAAGGCGAAAGGGGAACGGATCAGCCCCAGCATTTT.

The chain joins TRBV7-9 to TRBJ1-1; D may be TRBD1 (6 bases). Germline V gene lookup returns CDR1 SEHNR and CDR2 FQNEAQ (reference sequence). V was trimmed by 6 bases and J by 4 bases, leaving 24 bases between them. CDR3 size: 17 residues. This CDR3 is CASSFPPTYRATTEAFF. The CDR3 bases are TGTGCCAGCAGTTTTCCACCAACCTACAGGGCTACCACTGAAGCTTTCTTT.

The rearrangement links TRBV25-1 to TRBJ1-1, with D perhaps matching TRBD1 (6 bases). CDR3 size: 12 residues. The germline V and J ends were trimmed by 7 bases and 5 bases, with 11 bases remaining between them. Per the germline V gene, CDR1 is MGHDK and CDR2 is SYGVNS. The chain's CDR3 is CASKGRGTEAFF. DNA of the CDR3: TGTGCCAGCAAAGGAAGGGGGACTGAAGCTTTCTTT.

The chain links TRBV6-5 to TRBJ1-6; the match to TRBD1 covers 9 bases. J was trimmed by 7 bases and V by 4 bases; bases with no gene match: 5. CDR1 is MNHEY and CDR2 is SVGAGI in the germline V gene. The length of the CDR3 is 15 residues. The CDR3 reads CASSSRGTGNSPLHF. CDR3 sequence (DNA): TGTGCCAGCAGTTCCCGAGGGACAGGGAATTCACCCCTCCACTTT.

The chain links TRBV5-4 to TRBJ1-2, with TRBD1 matching over 7 bases. CDR1 SGHNT and CDR2 YYREEE come from the germline V gene (reference sequence). The trim removed 0 bases at V and 7 bases at J, leaving 15 bases unmatched. This CDR3 spans 17 amino acids. Here the CDR3 reads CASSLGIPGTDETGYTF. CDR3 in DNA: TGTGCCAGCAGCTTGGGGATACCCGGGACAGACGAAACTGGCTACACCTTC.